These 21 T cell receptor beta chains were sequenced from one sample in a study of regulatory T cells in long-lasting Graves disease. iRepertoire HTBI primers and Arm-PCR of CDR3 regions built TCR beta libraries. TCRdb used MiXCR to reprocess the multiplex PCR reads, holding one entry per CDR3 protein. Here the sample spans around 450,000 distinct CDR3 sequences, 20% to 25% being singletons. As to time point: persistent/refractory GD, antithyroid drugs over 5 years with positive TRAb. Construction of the TCR library relied on RNA isolated from PBMCs. Sample: peripheral blood mononuclear cells (PBMCs), taken when the disease was refractory, from a patient treated with antithyroid drugs. These receptors were collected from a female donor with Graves disease.

The J gene is TRBJ2-6, the V gene TRBV19; 7 positions agree with TRBD2. V was clipped by 1 base and J by 0 bases; unmatched bases: 3. CDR1 and CDR2 from the germline V gene are LNHDA and SQIVND (reference sequence). This CDR3 spans 17 amino acids. The CDR3 nucleotides read TGTGCCAGTAGTATAGGCCGCGGGAGCTCTGGGGCCAACGTCCTGACTTTC. This encodes CASSIGRGSSGANVLTF.

This clonotype was detected ten times or more. The rearrangement links TRBV5-1 to TRBJ1-2; D may be TRBD1 (5 bases). CDR3 size: 13 residues. Germline V gene data show CDR1 as SGHRS and CDR2 as YFSETQ. V shed 0 bases and J shed 7 bases, with 10 bases lying between them. The CDR3: CASSLEGVSGYTF. CDR3 coding DNA: TGCGCCAGCAGCTTGGAAGGGGTTTCTGGCTACACCTTC.

This clonotype was found a few times. V usage is TRBV2 and J usage is TRBJ2-7; TRBD2 aligns across 13 bases. V lost 4 bases to trimming and J lost 2 bases; unmatched junction nucleotides: 5. Germline loops: CDR1 SNHLY, CDR2 FYNNEI. There are 16 residues in the CDR3. The CDR3 DNA reads as TGTGCCAGCAGTGGACTAGCGGGGGGCCCCACCTACGAGCAGTACTTC. Protein: CASSGLAGGPTYEQYF.

There are many counts of this clonotype. This chain links TRBV6-2 or TRBV6-3 with TRBJ1-1; no clear D. The CDR3 is 13 amino acids. Germline V gene data show CDR1 as MNHEY and CDR2 as SVGEGT. Trimming cost V 2 bases and J 8 bases, with 12 bases left between them. The DNA for the CDR3 is TGTGCCAGCAGTTACCTGAGGACGGACGAAGCTTTCTTT. It yields the protein CASSYLRTDEAFF.

This clonotype was counted many times. The chain joins TRBV6-5 to TRBJ1-1, with a weak D call TRBD1 (6 bases). Germline lookup yields CDR1 MNHEY and CDR2 SVGAGI. The CDR3 has 14 residues. Trimming pared 2 bases from V and 1 base from J, leaving 8 bases between. CDR3 sequence: CASSYGQPNTEAFF. The DNA of the CDR3 is TGTGCCAGCAGTTACGGACAGCCGAACACTGAAGCTTTCTTT.

This clonotype was seen a few times. This sequence joins TRBV7-9 and TRBJ1-1; no firm D call. The CDR3 spans 12 residues. V gave up 5 bases and J gave up 4 bases, with 8 bases separating them. Germline-derived CDR1 and CDR2 are SEHNR and FQNEAQ (reference sequence). This chain's CDR3 is CASSLWATEAFF. The CDR3 DNA reads TGTGCCAGCAGCCTTTGGGCCACTGAAGCTTTCTTT.

V usage is TRBV5-5 and J usage is TRBJ2-7, with 10 bases matching TRBD2. The CDR3 runs 15 residues. Trimming took 2 bases from V and 3 from J; bases not matched to a gene: 5. CDR1 and CDR2 from the germline V gene are SGHKS and YYEKEE (reference sequence). The CDR3 DNA sequence: TGTGCCAGCAGCTTAGGACTAGCGGAAGTCTACGAGCAGTACTTC. This encodes CASSLGLAEVYEQYF.

The genes are TRBV20-1 and TRBJ2-3, with D possibly being TRBD2 (6 bases). Per germline, CDR1 DFQATT and CDR2 SNEGSKA (reference sequence). V was clipped by 7 bases and J by 4 bases, with 21 bases between them. The CDR3 runs 15 residues. The CDR3 DNA sequence: TGCAGTGTCATGACGGACTACCCTCGCCCAGATACGCAGTATTTT. Translation: CSVMTDYPRPDTQYF.

J is TRBJ1-3 and V is TRBV12-3 or TRBV12-4; D gene uncertain. Trimming removed 4 bases from V and 2 bases from J, with 6 bases in between. The CDR3 loop spans 13 amino acids. CDR3 region: CASSSSTGNTIYF. The CDR3 nucleotides are TGTGCCAGCAGTTCTAGTACTGGAAACACCATATATTTT.

This clonotype was seen many times. The chain joins TRBV28 to TRBJ1-2; the D gene is possibly TRBD1 (6 bases). Germline CDR1 and CDR2: MDHEN and SYDVKM. CDR3 length equals 15 residues. V dropped 4 bases and J dropped 7 bases, with 19 bases sitting between them. CDR3 in amino acids: CASSWIIPGGRGYTF. DNA of the CDR3: TGTGCCAGCAGTTGGATAATCCCCGGGGGGCGTGGCTACACCTTC.

This clonotype was recorded many times. The chain is built from TRBV24-1 and TRBJ2-5; 9 bases map to TRBD1. V lost 7 bases to trimming and J lost 2 bases; unmatched junction nucleotides: 1. This CDR3 contains 13 residues. Per germline, CDR1 KGHDR and CDR2 SFDVKD. The CDR3 sequence: CATRGQGQETQYF. In nucleotides, the CDR3 is TGTGCCACCAGAGGACAGGGGCAAGAGACCCAGTACTTC.

This clonotype was observed many times. The V gene is TRBV28, the J gene TRBJ1-1; D not certain. The germline V gene encodes CDR1 MDHEN and CDR2 SYDVKM. Trimming pared 10 bases from V and 2 bases from J, leaving 11 bases between. CDR3 length equals 12 residues. The CDR3 nucleotides read TGTGCCATCTCGGGATTTAACACTGAAGCTTTCTTT. This translates into CAISGFNTEAFF.

This chain joins TRBV7-9 and TRBJ2-7, with D tentatively TRBD1 (6 bases). This CDR3 comprises 14 residues. CDR1 and CDR2 from the germline V gene are SEHNR and FQNEAQ (reference sequence). The germline V and J ends were trimmed by 5 bases and 2 bases, with 13 bases remaining between them. CDR3 in DNA: TGTGCCAGCAGCGGACTGAACAGGGCCTACGAGCAGTACTTC. It encodes CASSGLNRAYEQYF.

V and J are TRBV7-2 and TRBJ1-2; D is unresolved. The CDR3 extends over 13 amino acids. Trimming pared 6 bases from V and 3 bases from J, leaving 11 bases between. Germline V gene data show CDR1 as SGHTA and CDR2 as FQGNSA. Written as DNA, the CDR3 is TGTGCCAGCAGACAGCCGAGGGACTATGGCTACACCTTC. Translated: CASRQPRDYGYTF.

The table lists this clonotype with a few counts. The rearrangement uses TRBV27 and TRBJ1-6, with 9 nucleotides matching TRBD1. CDR1 is MNHEY and CDR2 is SMNVEV in the germline V gene (reference sequence). CDR3 size: 15 residues. Trimming cost V 1 base and J 6 bases; bases outside gene matches: 1. The CDR3 DNA follows: TGTGCCAGCAGTTTATTGGGACAGGGTAATTCACCCCTCCACTTT. It is translated as CASSLLGQGNSPLHF.

This clonotype was observed at least ten times. The chain is built from TRBV2 and TRBJ2-2, with D uncertain. The CDR3 has 13 residues. Germline CDR1 is SNHLY and CDR2 is FYNNEI. The V gene lost 0 bases and the J gene lost 6 bases, with 5 bases spanning the gap. CDR3: CASSEAKPGELFF. In nucleotides, the CDR3 is TGTGCCAGCAGTGAAGCGAAGCCCGGGGAGCTGTTTTTT.

The chain joins TRBV13 to TRBJ2-1; D tentatively fits TRBD1 or TRBD2 (5 bases each). Germline V lookup: CDR1 PRHDT, CDR2 FYEKMQ (reference sequence). The CDR3 is 14 residues long. The V gene lost 4 bases and the J gene lost 4 bases, with 11 bases spanning the gap. The CDR3 DNA follows: TGTGCCAGCAGCTCCCGGGACCCTTACAATGAGCAGTTCTTC. It codes for CASSSRDPYNEQFF.

This clonotype was recorded many times. This chain links TRBV27 with TRBJ1-4, with D maybe TRBD1 (6 bases). The V end was cut by 2 bases, the J end by 1 base, with 14 bases between. From germline, CDR1 is MNHEY and CDR2 SMNVEV (reference sequence). This CDR3 region has 17 residues. CDR3 in amino acids: CASSLSGQSQTNEKLFF. CDR3 DNA sequence: TGTGCCAGCAGTTTAAGTGGACAGTCCCAAACTAATGAAAAACTGTTTTTT.

The sample holds many counts of this clonotype. The gene calls are TRBV20-1 and TRBJ1-1, with a weak D call TRBD1 (6 bases). CDR1 is DFQATT, CDR2 SNEGSKA, per germline (reference sequence). This CDR3 region has 13 residues. V shed 3 bases and J shed 4 bases, with 12 bases lying between them. CDR3 loop: CSASADRRTEAFF. The CDR3 DNA is TGCAGTGCTAGCGCCGACAGGCGCACTGAAGCTTTCTTT.

This clonotype was counted at least ten times. The chain uses TRBV5-1 and TRBJ1-2; tentative D call: TRBD1 (5 bases). Germline loops: CDR1 SGHRS, CDR2 YFSETQ. The V gene lost 6 bases and the J gene lost 4 bases, with 16 bases spanning the gap. The CDR3 is 14 amino acids. CDR3 in amino acids: CASNPGYLVYGYTF. CDR3 coding DNA: TGCGCCAGCAACCCAGGGTATCTGGTCTATGGCTACACCTTC.

This clonotype was picked up many times. The V call is TRBV20-1, the J call TRBJ2-5, with a tentative D call TRBD2 (6 bases). Germline V gives CDR1 DFQATT, CDR2 SNEGSKA (reference sequence). V lost 3 bases and J lost 0, with 14 bases in between. The CDR3 length is 15 residues. The CDR3 reads CSASFRRGNQETQYF. DNA of the CDR3: TGCAGTGCTAGTTTTAGGCGGGGTAACCAAGAGACCCAGTACTTC.